This T cell receptor (beta chain) was found in a study of cytomegalovirus exposure and HLA in healthy donors. The study, taken as a whole, reports: Reportedly, fewer N-insertions than the approximately 690-donor mean appeared in an Asian-associated ancestry cluster in a later analysis. Generally TCR sequences proved uncommon, though certain public TCRs appeared in numerous donors.

A multiplex PCR was run with 60 Vbeta primers and 13 Jbeta primers. Some clones are missing from TCRdb's copy, which holds only in-frame ones; the method was immunoSEQ multiplex PCR. The sample data list over 75,000 clones. This CDR3 is built from 13 residues. V was shortened by 5 bases and J by 5 bases, with 10 bases between the two germline ends. CDR1 is LNHDA, CDR2 SQIVND, per germline (reference sequence). In the case of this clone: No antigen is known for it.

The TCR originated in a man over 45 in good health and CMV-seronegative. Sequenced material: PBMCs. The chain links TRBV19 to TRBJ1-5, with D unclear. CDR3 sequence reads: CASSPAEDQPQHF. Written as DNA, the CDR3 is TGTGCCAGTAGTCCCGCTGAGGATCAGCCCCAGCATTTT.